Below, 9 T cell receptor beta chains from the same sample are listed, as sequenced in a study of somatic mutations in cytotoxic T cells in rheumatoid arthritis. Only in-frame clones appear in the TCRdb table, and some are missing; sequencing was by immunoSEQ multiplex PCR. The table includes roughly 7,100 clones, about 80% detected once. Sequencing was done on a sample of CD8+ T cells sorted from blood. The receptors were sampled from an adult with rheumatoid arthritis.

As DNA, the CDR3 is TGTGCCAGCACCTTCAGCGGGGGGTACGTCTACGAGCAGTACTTC. Translated, it gives CASTFSGGYVYEQYF. This chain uses TRBV5-6 with TRBJ2-7; TRBD2 matches at 9 bases. J was trimmed by 3 bases and V by 6 bases; bases with no gene match: 10. The CDR3 loop spans 15 amino acids. Germline CDR1 reads SGHDT; CDR2 reads YYEEEE.

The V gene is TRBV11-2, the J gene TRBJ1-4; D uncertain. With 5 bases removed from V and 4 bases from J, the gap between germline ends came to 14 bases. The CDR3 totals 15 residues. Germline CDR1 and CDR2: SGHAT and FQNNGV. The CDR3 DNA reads TGTGCCAGCAGCCTTGGACCCTACAATAATGAAAAACTGTTTTTT. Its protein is CASSLGPYNNEKLFF.

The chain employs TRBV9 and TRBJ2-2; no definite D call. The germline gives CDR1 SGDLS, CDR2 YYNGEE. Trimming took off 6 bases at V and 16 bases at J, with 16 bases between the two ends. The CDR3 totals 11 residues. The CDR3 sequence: CASTLGSSWFF. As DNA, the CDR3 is TGTGCCAGCACCCTCGGCAGCTCCTGGTTTTTT.

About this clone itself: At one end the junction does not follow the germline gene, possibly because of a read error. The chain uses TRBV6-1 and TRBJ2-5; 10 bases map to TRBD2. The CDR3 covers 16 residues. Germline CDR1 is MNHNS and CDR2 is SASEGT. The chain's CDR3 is CASSKASGGIQETQYF. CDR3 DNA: TGTGCCAGCAGTAAAGCTAGCGGGGGAATCCAAGAGACCCAGTACTTC.

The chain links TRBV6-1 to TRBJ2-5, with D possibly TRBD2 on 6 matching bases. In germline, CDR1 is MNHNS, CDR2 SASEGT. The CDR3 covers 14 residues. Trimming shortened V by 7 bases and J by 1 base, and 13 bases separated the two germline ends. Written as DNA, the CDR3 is TGTGCCAGCACGGTCTGGGACTTCCAAGAGACCCAGTACTTC. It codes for CASTVWDFQETQYF.

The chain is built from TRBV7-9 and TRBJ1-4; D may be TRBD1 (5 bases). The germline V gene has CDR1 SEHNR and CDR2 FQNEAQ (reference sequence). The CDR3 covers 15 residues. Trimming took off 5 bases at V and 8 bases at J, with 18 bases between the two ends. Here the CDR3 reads CASSPTNQGLEKLFF. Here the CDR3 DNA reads TGTGCCAGCAGCCCGACGAACCAGGGTTTGGAAAAACTGTTTTTT.

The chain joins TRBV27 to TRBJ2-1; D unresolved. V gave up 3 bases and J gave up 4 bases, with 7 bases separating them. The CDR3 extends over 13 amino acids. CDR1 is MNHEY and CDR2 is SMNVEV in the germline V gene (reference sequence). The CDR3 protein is CASSFWPYNEQFF. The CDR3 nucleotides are TGTGCCAGCAGTTTTTGGCCATACAATGAGCAGTTCTTC.

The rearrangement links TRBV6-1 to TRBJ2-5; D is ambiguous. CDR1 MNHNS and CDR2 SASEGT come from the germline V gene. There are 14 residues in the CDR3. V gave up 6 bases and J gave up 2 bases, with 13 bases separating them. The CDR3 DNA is TGTGCCAGCAGCTATGGTGGTGCGCAAGAGACCCAGTACTTC. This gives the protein CASSYGGAQETQYF.

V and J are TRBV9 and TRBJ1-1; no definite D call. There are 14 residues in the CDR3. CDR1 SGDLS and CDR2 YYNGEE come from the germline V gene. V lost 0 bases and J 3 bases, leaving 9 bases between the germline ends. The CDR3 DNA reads TGTGCCAGCAGCGTAGATCGCAGACACACTGAAGCTTTCTTT. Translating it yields CASSVDRRHTEAFF.